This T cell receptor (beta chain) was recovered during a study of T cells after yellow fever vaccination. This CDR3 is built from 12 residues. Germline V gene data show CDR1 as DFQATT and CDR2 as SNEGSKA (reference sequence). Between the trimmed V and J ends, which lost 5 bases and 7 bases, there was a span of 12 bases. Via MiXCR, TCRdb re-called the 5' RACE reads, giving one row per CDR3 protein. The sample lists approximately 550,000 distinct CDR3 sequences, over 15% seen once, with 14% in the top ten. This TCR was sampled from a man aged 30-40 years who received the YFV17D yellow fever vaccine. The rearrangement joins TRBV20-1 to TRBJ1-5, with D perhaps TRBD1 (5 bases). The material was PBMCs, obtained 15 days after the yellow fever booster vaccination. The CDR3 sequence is CSALRGNQPQHF. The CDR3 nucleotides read TGCAGTGCTCTTAGGGGTAACCAGCCCCAGCATTTT.